What follows are 31 T cell receptor beta chains derived from one specimen sequenced in a study of tumor-infiltrating lymphocytes in primary liver carcinoma. The researchers produced TCR beta cDNA from around 500 ng total RNA with a constant-region primer. Generation of the TCR beta libraries relied on three nested multiplex PCR rounds using slightly modified ARM-PCR. Use of TRBV1-TRBV30 forward primers with a C-beta reverse primer characterized the first two PCR rounds, which lasted 10 cycles each. TCRdb recomputed calls from the multiplex PCR reads with MiXCR, one row per CDR3 protein. Of 100,000 or so distinct CDR3 sequences in the sample, around 83% were seen once. For each extraction, RNA and DNA were obtained together from about 19-30 mg of unsorted bulk tissue. The sample taken for sequencing was liver tumor tissue from sampling region 3. Subset defined: tumor region T3, left-lateral pole. Receptors were obtained from a man aged 40-55 years with primary liver carcinoma and hepatitis B virus infection.

About this clonotype: The junction does not match germline at one end; this may be a read error. The gene calls are TRBV11-2 and TRBJ2-1; D gene unclear. This CDR3 contains 13 residues. Looked up from germline, CDR1 is SGHAT and CDR2 is FQNNGV. CDR3 amino acids: CASNSELYNEQFF. Written as DNA, the CDR3 is TGCGCCAGCAACTCAGAATTATACAATGAACAGTTCTTC. The variable domain in full, completed from reference TRBV11-2 and TRBJ2-1, reads EAGVAQSPRYKIIEKRQSVAFWCNPISGHATLYWYQQILGQGPKLLIQFQNNGVVDDSQLPKDRFSAERLKGVDSTLKIQPAKLEDSAVYLCASNSELYNEQFFGPGTRLTVL.

For this clonotype: This CDR3 is missing its conserved last phenylalanine or tryptophan, likely due to a read error. It is unclear where the CDR3 begins or ends on the DNA, so no DNA is shown, and the CDR3 is as TCRdb lists it. The chain has TRBV4-1 and TRBJ2-1. The CDR3 length is 15 residues, termini included. Germline V lookup: CDR1 MGHRA, CDR2 YSYEKL. The chain's CDR3 is CASSQAVLGDNEHFS.

As to this clonotype: This CDR3 is missing its conserved last phenylalanine or tryptophan, likely due to a read error. V and J are TRBV5-1 and TRBJ1-6; 7 bases are a match to TRBD1. The CDR3 is 16 amino acids. Per the germline V gene, CDR1 is SGHRS and CDR2 is YFSETQ. The CDR3: CASSDSLTGHNPPLHV. DNA for the CDR3: TGCGCCAGCAGCGACAGCCTGACAGGGCATAATCCACCCCTCCACGTT.

Concerning this clonotype itself: The junction departs from the called germline gene at one end, perhaps through a read error. V and J are TRBV4-1 and TRBJ2-7; unclear D gene. There are 14 residues in the CDR3. Per the germline V gene, CDR1 is MGHRA and CDR2 is YSYEKL. This CDR3 reads CAISQSDQIYEQYF. In DNA, the CDR3 is TGTGCCATCAGCCAATCAGACCAGATCTACGAGCAGTACTTC.

CDR3 residues: CASSKSGTPGVGELFF. CDR3 bases: TGTGCCAGCAGCAAGTCCGGGACCCCGGGTGTCGGGGAGCTGTTTTTT. V is TRBV14 and J is TRBJ2-2; D is perhaps TRBD1 or TRBD2 (5 bases each). CDR1 is SGHDN and CDR2 is FVKESK in the germline V gene. V lost 5 bases to trimming and J lost 7 bases, with 20 bases between them. CDR3 length: 16 amino acids.

The chain has TRBV11-2 and TRBJ2-7; TRBD1 is a possible D gene (6 bases). The CDR3 runs 16 residues. The V end was cut by 11 bases, the J end by 2 bases, with 25 bases between. The germline V gene has CDR1 SGHAT and CDR2 FQNNGV. The CDR3, as DNA: TGTGCCGGCAAGCAAGGGTGGGGGCGAGCCACCTACGAGCAGTACTTC. Its protein product is CAGKQGWGRATYEQYF.

A remark on this clonotype: One end of the junction fails to match germline, which may point to a read error. V is TRBV29-1 and J is TRBJ2-2, with TRBD2 matching over 9 bases. Germline CDR1 SQVTM, CDR2 ANQGSEA. The CDR3 spans 15 residues. The CDR3 reads CSVGTSAANIRELFF. The CDR3 bases are TGCAGCGTTGGGACTAGCGCGGCGAACATCAGGGAGTTGTTTTTT.

About this clonotype itself: At one boundary the junction diverges from the germline segment, which might be a read error. The chain employs TRBV10-3 and TRBJ2-7; 9 nucleotides agree with TRBD1. Germline CDR1 and CDR2: ENHRY and SYGVKD. This CDR3 spans 14 amino acids. CDR3 region: CAISGTGLPYEQYF. The CDR3 DNA sequence: TGTGCTATCAGTGGGACAGGGCTACCCTACGAGCAGTACTTC.

This clonotype was found a few times. The chain has TRBV7-2 and TRBJ2-7; 8 bases match TRBD2. The V segment lost 1 base and the J segment 6 bases; nucleotides outside the gene matches: 8. This CDR3 contains 15 residues. The germline V gene has CDR1 SGHTA and CDR2 FQGNSA. CDR3 loop: CASSLGGGGRFEQYF. The CDR3 nucleotides are TGTGCCAGCAGCTTAGGGGGCGGCGGGAGGTTCGAGCAGTACTTC.

The chain recombines TRBV2 with TRBJ2-3, with D tentatively TRBD1 (6 bases). V was cut by 7 bases and J by 2 bases, with 13 bases left in between. This CDR3 has 14 residues. Looked up from germline, CDR1 is SNHLY and CDR2 is FYNNEI. CDR3 in amino acids: CASKRTANTDTQYF. The DNA for the CDR3 is TGTGCCAGCAAGAGGACAGCTAACACAGATACGCAGTATTTT. Supplemented by reference TRBV2 and TRBJ2-3, the full variable domain reads EPEVTQTPSHQVTQMGQEVILRCVPISNHLYFYWYRQILGQKVEFLVSFYNNEISEKSEIFDDQFSVERPDGSNFTLKIRSTKLEDSAMYFCASKRTANTDTQYFGPGTRLTVL.

Details on this clonotype: At one boundary the junction diverges from the germline segment, which might be a read error. The rearrangement uses TRBV11-2 and TRBJ2-2, with D perhaps TRBD2 (5 bases). Germline CDR1 and CDR2: SGHAT and FQNNGV. This CDR3 spans 15 amino acids. CDR3 region: CASSPWTANTEELFF. The CDR3 nucleotides read TGTGCCAGCAGTCCATGGACTGCGAACACTGAGGAGCTGTTTTTC.

About this clonotype itself: Germline and junction disagree at one end, which may indicate a read error. The chain links TRBV7-8 to TRBJ2-5, with 11 positions matching TRBD1. Germline loops: CDR1 SGHVS, CDR2 FQNEAQ. This CDR3 has 14 residues. The DNA for the CDR3 is TGTGCCAGCAGCAGGGACAGGGGGAGTGAGACCCAGTACTTT. As protein: CASSRDRGSETQYF.

J is TRBJ2-3 and V is TRBV6-6; D is uncertain. Deletions cut 7 bases from V and 1 base from J, with 12 bases between. The CDR3 contains 14 residues. CDR1 is MNHNY and CDR2 is SVGAGI in the germline V gene (reference sequence). The CDR3 is CASIPSGGTDTQYF. For the CDR3, the DNA is TGTGCCAGCATCCCGTCTGGGGGCACAGATACGCAGTATTTT.

A note on this clonotype: A single base separates this from a much larger clone, so it may be a read error. V usage is TRBV21-1 and J usage is TRBJ1-3. TRBV21-1 is given as a pseudogene. The CDR3 has 10 amino acids. DNA of the CDR3: TGTGCCAGCAGGGGATACACCATATATTTT. The encoded protein is CASRGYTIYF.

As regards this clonotype: A read error may produce the germline difference seen at one junction end. The chain has TRBV11-3 and TRBJ2-1; D unclear. The germline CDR1 and CDR2 sequences are SGHNT and YENEEA. CDR3 size: 12 residues. The CDR3 here is CASRLNDNEQCF. The CDR3 DNA reads TGTGCCAGCAGGTTAAATGACAATGAGCAGTGCTTC.

Notes on this clonotype: The junction differs from germline at one of its ends, possibly a read error. The rearrangement links TRBV29-1 to TRBJ2-7, with 8 bases identical to TRBD1. This CDR3 region has 13 residues. Germline V gene lookup returns CDR1 SQVTM and CDR2 ANQGSEA. This CDR3 reads CGVWTGLVGEQYF. The DNA of the CDR3 is TGCGGCGTTTGGACAGGGCTGGTGGGGGAGCAGTACTTC.

Comments on this clonotype: One end of the junction does not line up with germline, which may come from a read error. CDR3 DNA sequence: TGTGCCAGCGAGAAATGGGGAGCCGGGGAACTGTTTTTT. This encodes CASEKWGAGELFF. The chain uses TRBV28 and TRBJ2-2; D possibly corresponds to TRBD2 (5 bases). The CDR3 length is 13 residues. CDR1 and CDR2 (germline): MDHEN, SYDVKM.

The J gene is TRBJ1-2, the V gene TRBV11-2; TRBD1 might be the D (5 bases). Trimming pared 7 bases from V and 8 bases from J, leaving 17 bases between. Germline V CDR1 and CDR2: SGHAT, FQNNGV. The CDR3 consists of 13 residues. The chain's CDR3 is CASNSNLGEGYTF. CDR3 DNA sequence: TGTGCCAGCAACTCTAATCTAGGGGAAGGCTACACCTTC. Looking up the rest from reference TRBV11-2 and TRBJ1-2 gives the full variable domain: EAGVAQSPRYKIIEKRQSVAFWCNPISGHATLYWYQQILGQGPKLLIQFQNNGVVDDSQLPKDRFSAERLKGVDSTLKIQPAKLEDSAVYLCASNSNLGEGYTFGSGTRLTVV.

V is TRBV29-1 and J is TRBJ2-7, with 8 bases fitting TRBD1. The CDR3 consists of 14 residues. Germline V gene lookup returns CDR1 SQVTM and CDR2 ANQGSEA. The V gene end was trimmed by 7 bases and the J gene end by 6 bases; junction bases not matched to a gene: 14. CDR3 coding DNA: TGCAGCGCCAGACAGGGGACTCGTAGCTGCGAGCAGTACTTC. Translation gives CSARQGTRSCEQYF.

With respect to this clonotype: This may stem from a read error, because a much larger clone lies one nucleotide away. The chain combines TRBV2 with TRBJ2-5; D remains ambiguous. Germline values: CDR1 SNHLY, CDR2 FYNNEI. V gave up 2 bases and J gave up 5 bases, with 6 bases separating them. CDR3 size: 12 residues. CDR3 nucleotide sequence: TGTGCCAGCAGTGAACTATCCGAGACCCAGTACTTC. Its translation: CASSELSETQYF.

This clonotype has at least ten counts. The chain is built from TRBV12-3 or TRBV12-4 and TRBJ2-1, with 11 bases matching TRBD2. The CDR3 consists of 15 residues. V dropped 4 bases and J dropped 9; count of bases not matched to a gene: 8. In DNA form, the CDR3 reads TGTGCCAGCAGTTCGAGACTAGCGGGAAGGGGTGAGCAGTTCTTC. This translates into CASSSRLAGRGEQFF.

A remark on this clonotype: One junction end does not reproduce the germline sequence, and a read error may be involved. V is TRBV4-3 and J is TRBJ2-3; tentative D call: TRBD2 (6 bases). Per the germline V gene, CDR1 is LGHNA and CDR2 is YSLEER. CDR3 length equals 15 residues. The CDR3 loop is CASSPEGGRANTQYF. The CDR3 coding sequence is TGCGCCAGTAGCCCGGAGGGCGGAAGGGCAAATACGCAGTATTTT.

As to this clonotype: One end of the junction varies from germline; a read error may be responsible. V is TRBV7-3 and J is TRBJ2-7; weak D call: TRBD2 (5 bases). This CDR3 comprises 14 residues. Germline V gene data show CDR1 as SGHTA and CDR2 as FQGTGA. For the CDR3, the DNA is TGTACCAGCCGCCCCCAGAGCGGCTCCTACGAGCAGTACTTC. It translates to CTSRPQSGSYEQYF.

As regards this clonotype: Mismatch with germline at one junction end may stem from a read error. In DNA form, the CDR3 reads TGTGCCAGCAGCTTAATCCTAGTGGGGGGGCCGGGAACCGGGGAACTGTTTTTT. This gives the protein CASSLILVGGPGTGELFF. The rearrangement uses TRBV5-6 and TRBJ2-2; a weak D match, TRBD2 (7 bases). Germline CDR1 reads SGHDT; CDR2 reads YYEEEE. There are 18 residues in the CDR3.

This clonotype has just one count. Sequence at one end of the junction differs from germline and may be a read error. The V call is TRBV12-3 or TRBV12-4, the J call TRBJ2-7; D is uncertain. There are 11 residues in the CDR3. CDR3 DNA sequence: TGTGCCAGCAGCCCCAACGTAGTGCAGTGCTTC. Protein sequence: CASSPNVVQCF.

About this clonotype: One end of the junction fails to match germline, which may point to a read error. The rearrangement joins TRBV20-1 to TRBJ2-3; weak D call: TRBD1 (6 bases). The CDR3 is 15 residues long. CDR1 is DFQATT, CDR2 SNEGSKA, per germline (reference sequence). The CDR3 protein is CIARKPGHLTDTQYF. The DNA of the CDR3 is TGCATTGCTAGAAAACCGGGACACCTCACAGATACGCAGTATTTT.

This clonotype is classed as medium-sized. The CDR3: CASSSGPMNYGYTF. Written as DNA, the CDR3 is TGTGCCAGCAGCTCCGGACCAATGAACTATGGCTACACCTTC. The genes are TRBV6-2 or TRBV6-3 and TRBJ1-2; D is ambiguous. CDR3 length equals 14 residues. Per the germline V gene, CDR1 is MNHEY and CDR2 is SVGEGT. Trimming removed 6 bases at V and 2 bases at J, with 13 bases between.

The V gene is TRBV20-1, the J gene TRBJ2-3; the D gene is possibly TRBD2 (6 bases). Germline CDR1 DFQATT, CDR2 SNEGSKA (reference sequence). V shed 4 bases and J shed 0 bases, with 11 bases lying between them. The CDR3 sequence is 14 residues long. In DNA form, the CDR3 reads TGCAGTGCTATGGGGGGAGCTAGCACAGATACGCAGTATTTT. It encodes CSAMGGASTDTQYF.

The genes are TRBV4-2 and TRBJ2-7; 8 positions agree with TRBD2. The CDR3 has 16 amino acids. Germline V lookup: CDR1 LGHNA, CDR2 YNFKEQ. The V gene end was trimmed by 4 bases and the J gene end by 7 bases; junction bases not matched to a gene: 15. The CDR3 spells CASSLIYGRGTREQYF. CDR3 DNA: TGTGCCAGCAGCCTGATCTACGGGAGGGGCACGAGAGAGCAGTACTTC.

By sample fraction, this clonotype is medium-sized (0.01 to 0.1%). The J gene is TRBJ2-2, the V gene TRBV6-5; weak D call: TRBD2 (5 bases). The CDR3 consists of 14 residues. Trimming pared 6 bases from V and 7 bases from J, leaving 15 bases between. The germline V gene has CDR1 MNHEY and CDR2 SVGAGI. In nucleotides, the CDR3 is TGTGCCAGCAGCCCCGGCGGCGGAGGCGGGGAGCTGTTTTTT. Encoded protein: CASSPGGGGGELFF.

Remarks on this clonotype: Because the CDR3 is missing its conserved closing phenylalanine or tryptophan, this is likely a read error. The rearrangement uses TRBV6-2 or TRBV6-3 and TRBJ2-7; TRBD2 matches at 11 bases. Germline assignment: CDR1 MNHEY and CDR2 SVGEGT. The CDR3 runs to 17 residues. V was pared by 8 bases and J by 3 bases, with 15 bases of the junction left unmatched. The CDR3 coding sequence is TGTGCCAGCTGTAGCGGGAGGGAAGGAAATCTCTTCTACGAGCAGTACTAC. This translates into CASCSGREGNLFYEQYY.